This TCR beta chain was identified during a study of blood T cells in healthy people across ages. Overall study findings and caveats: Lack of knowledge of donor CMV status possibly confounded expanded clonotype changes. Unsorted PBMC input precluded a conclusive naive versus antigen-experienced comparison.

This clonotype was counted between two and nine times. Its antigen is currently unknown. Combining a sample-barcoded 5' primer with a J-beta primer mix, a second PCR ran for roughly 6 to 11 cycles. TCRdb called the 5' RACE reads again in MiXCR, with one record for every CDR3 protein. The sample holds some 900,000 distinct CDR3 sequences, approximately 49% seen once. Material for sequencing was blood. The receptor comes from a man between 25 and 39 years old in good health.

The CDR3 reads CAWSVLTKNIQYF. For the CDR3, the DNA is TGTGCCTGGAGTGTACTTACCAAAAACATTCAGTACTTC. The rearrangement joins TRBV30 to TRBJ2-4; D gene ambiguous. CDR3 size: 13 residues. Trimming removed 0 bases from V and 2 bases from J, with 5 bases in between. Germline-derived CDR1 and CDR2 are GTSNPN and SVGIG (reference sequence).